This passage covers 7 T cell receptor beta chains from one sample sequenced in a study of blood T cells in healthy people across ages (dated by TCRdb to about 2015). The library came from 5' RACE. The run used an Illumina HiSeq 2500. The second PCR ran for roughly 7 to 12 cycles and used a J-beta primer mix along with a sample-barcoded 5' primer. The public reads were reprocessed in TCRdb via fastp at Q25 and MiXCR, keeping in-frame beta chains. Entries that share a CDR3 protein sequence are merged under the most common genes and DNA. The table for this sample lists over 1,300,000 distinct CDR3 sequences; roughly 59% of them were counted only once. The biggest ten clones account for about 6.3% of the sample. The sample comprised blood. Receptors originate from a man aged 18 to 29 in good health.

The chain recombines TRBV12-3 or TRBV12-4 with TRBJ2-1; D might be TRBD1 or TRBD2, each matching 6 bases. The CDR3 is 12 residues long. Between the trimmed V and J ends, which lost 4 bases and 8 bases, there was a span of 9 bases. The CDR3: CASSWGAHEQFF. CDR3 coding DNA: TGTGCCAGCAGTTGGGGGGCCCATGAGCAGTTCTTC.

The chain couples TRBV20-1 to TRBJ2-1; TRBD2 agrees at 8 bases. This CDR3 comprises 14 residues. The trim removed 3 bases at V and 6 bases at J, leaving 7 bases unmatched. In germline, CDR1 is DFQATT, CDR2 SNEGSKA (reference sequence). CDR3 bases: TGCAGTGCTAGTCGGCGGGAGGCGCGCAATGAGCAGTTCTTC. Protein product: CSASRREARNEQFF.

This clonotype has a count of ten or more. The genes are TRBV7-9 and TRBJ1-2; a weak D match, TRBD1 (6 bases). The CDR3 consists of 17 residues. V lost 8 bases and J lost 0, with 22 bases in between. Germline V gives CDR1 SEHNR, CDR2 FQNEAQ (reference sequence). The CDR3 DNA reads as TGTGCCAGCGCGGGATTCTTCCGGGACACAACTAACTATGGCTACACCTTC. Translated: CASAGFFRDTTNYGYTF.

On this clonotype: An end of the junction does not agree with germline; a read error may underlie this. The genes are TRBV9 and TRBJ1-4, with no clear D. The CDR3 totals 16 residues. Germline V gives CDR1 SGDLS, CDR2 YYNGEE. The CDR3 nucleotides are TGTGCCAGCAGCGTGGGGTCCGGGCTGGGTTATGAAAAACGGTTTTTT. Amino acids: CASSVGSGLGYEKRFF. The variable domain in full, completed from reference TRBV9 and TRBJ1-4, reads DSGVTQTPKHLITATGQRVTLRCSPRSGDLSVYWYQQSLDQGLQFLIQYYNGEERAKGNILERFSAQQFPDLHSELNLSSLELGDSALYFCASSVGSGLGYEKRFFGSGTQLSVL.

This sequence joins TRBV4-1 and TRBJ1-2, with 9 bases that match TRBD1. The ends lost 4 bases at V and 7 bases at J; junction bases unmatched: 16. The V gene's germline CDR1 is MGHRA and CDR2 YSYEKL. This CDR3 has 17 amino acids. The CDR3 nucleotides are TGCGCCAGCAGCCCTACGGTCCTCGGACAGGGGATTTTTGGCTACACCTTC. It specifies CASSPTVLGQGIFGYTF.

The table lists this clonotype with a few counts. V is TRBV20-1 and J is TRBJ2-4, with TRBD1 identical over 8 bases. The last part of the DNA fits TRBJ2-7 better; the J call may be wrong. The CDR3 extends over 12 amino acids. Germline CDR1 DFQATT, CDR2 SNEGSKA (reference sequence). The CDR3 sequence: CSARRTGTEQYF. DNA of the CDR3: TGCAGTGCTAGACGGACAGGGACCGAGCAGTACTTC.

The CDR3 is CASSENHGNQPQHF. For the CDR3, the DNA is TGTGCCAGCAGTGAAAACCATGGCAATCAGCCCCAGCATTTT. V is TRBV6-4 and J is TRBJ1-5; no clear D gene. V was trimmed by 3 bases and J by 2 bases, leaving 8 bases between them. CDR3 size: 14 residues. CDR1 is MRHNA, CDR2 SNTAGT, per germline.